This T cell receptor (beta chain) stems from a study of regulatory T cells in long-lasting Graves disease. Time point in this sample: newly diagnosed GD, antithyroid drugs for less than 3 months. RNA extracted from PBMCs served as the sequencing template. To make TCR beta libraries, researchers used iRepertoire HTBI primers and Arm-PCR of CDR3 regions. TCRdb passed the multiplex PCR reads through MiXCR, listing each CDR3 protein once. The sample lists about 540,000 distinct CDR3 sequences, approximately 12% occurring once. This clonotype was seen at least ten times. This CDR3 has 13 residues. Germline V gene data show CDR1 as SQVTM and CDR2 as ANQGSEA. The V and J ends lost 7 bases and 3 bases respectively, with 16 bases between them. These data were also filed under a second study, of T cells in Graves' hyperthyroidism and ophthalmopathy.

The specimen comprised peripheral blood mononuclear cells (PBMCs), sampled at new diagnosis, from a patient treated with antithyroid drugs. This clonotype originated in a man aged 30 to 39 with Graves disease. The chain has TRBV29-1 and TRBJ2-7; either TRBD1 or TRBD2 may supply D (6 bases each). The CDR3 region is CSGGTPDLYEQYF. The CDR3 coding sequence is TGCAGCGGCGGGACACCTGATCTCTACGAGCAGTACTTC.